A selection of T cell receptor beta chains follows, all from one sample in a study of human thymus T cells. Sequenced by immunoSEQ multiplex PCR; TCRdb stores in-frame clones only, minus some. The table has some 120,000 clones, 90% to 95% seen once. Sequenced sample: thymus tissue. All receptors come from a boy under two years old with a congenital heart defect but otherwise immunologically healthy. The CDR3 runs from the conserved cysteine through the conserved F or W. A D gene is named only where the DNA matches it firmly. Size is stated for part of the rows, as once, few or many counts, or as a class when the clone is expanded.

>TRBV10-3|-|-|14|TRBJ2-3
TGTGCCATCAGACCGGAAACTAGCACAGATACGCAGTATTTT
CAIRPETSTDTQYF
>TRBV5-6|-|-|14|TRBJ1-1
TGTGCCAGCAGCTTGAAACTGGGGAAGCCTGAAGCTTTCTTT
CASSLKLGKPEAFF
>TRBV18|-|once|12|TRBJ2-7
TGTGCCAGCTCACCAATGTCCTACGAGCAGTACTTC
CASSPMSYEQYF
>TRBV7-2|-|-|13|TRBJ1-4
TGTGCCAGCAGCGTATTAACAGGGGAAAAACTGTTTTTT
CASSVLTGEKLFF
>TRBV7-6|-|-|14|TRBJ1-4
TGTGCCAGCAGCGCTTCGACAACTAATGAAAAACTGTTTTTT
CASSASTTNEKLFF
>TRBV7-9|-|-|13|TRBJ1-6
TGTGCCAGCAGCTTAGACCCCTATTCACCCCTCCACTTT
CASSLDPYSPLHF
>TRBV5-1|-|-|14|TRBJ2-5
TGCGCCAGCAGCTCTCTAGAGGGAGTGGAGACCCAGTACTTC
CASSSLEGVETQYF
>TRBV4-3|-|-|13|TRBJ1-2
TGCGCCAGCAGCCATCGAGGGGATGGTGGCTACACCTTC
CASSHRGDGGYTF
>TRBV27|-|-|16|TRBJ2-2
TGTGCCAGCAGTTTATCGGCCAGGGGATTCACCGGGGAGCTGTTTTTT
CASSLSARGFTGELFF
>TRBV4-2|-|-|18|TRBJ2-3
TGTGCCAGCAGCCAAGGCGGGGTAGGGACTTCTAGCACAGATACGCAGTATTTT
CASSQGGVGTSSTDTQYF
>TRBV15|-|once|15|TRBJ1-2
TGTGCCACCAGCAGAGATTCCCCCGGGACATACGGCTACACCTTC
CATSRDSPGTYGYTF
>TRBV7-6|TRBD1|-|14|TRBJ1-1
TGTGCCAGCACCCAAAACGGGACAGTAACTGAAGCTTTCTTT
CASTQNGTVTEAFF
>TRBV7-2|TRBD2|-|16|TRBJ2-1
TGTGCCAGCAGCTCTTTAGCGGGTTCTACCTACAATGAGCAGTTCTTC
CASSSLAGSTYNEQFF
>TRBV30|-|once|12|TRBJ2-3
TGTGCCTGGAGTGACCCCAAGGGTGCGCAGTATTTT
CAWSDPKGAQYF
>TRBV5-5|-|-|15|TRBJ2-1
TGTGCCAGCAGCCAATTAGGGGGCTCCTACAATGAGCAGTTCTTC
CASSQLGGSYNEQFF
>TRBV6-1|TRBD1|-|15|TRBJ1-3
TGTGCCAGCATCCCGGGACAGGGGTGGGGAAACACCATATATTTT
CASIPGQGWGNTIYF
>TRBV4-1|TRBD1|-|15|TRBJ2-7
TGCGCCAGCAGCCAAGCCGGGACAGGGCACTACGAGCAGTACTTC
CASSQAGTGHYEQYF
>TRBV4-1|-|-|19|TRBJ1-2
TGCGCCAGCAGCCAAGATCGCGACGGCAGCTCCCGGACTAACTATGGCTACACCTTC
CASSQDRDGSSRTNYGYTF